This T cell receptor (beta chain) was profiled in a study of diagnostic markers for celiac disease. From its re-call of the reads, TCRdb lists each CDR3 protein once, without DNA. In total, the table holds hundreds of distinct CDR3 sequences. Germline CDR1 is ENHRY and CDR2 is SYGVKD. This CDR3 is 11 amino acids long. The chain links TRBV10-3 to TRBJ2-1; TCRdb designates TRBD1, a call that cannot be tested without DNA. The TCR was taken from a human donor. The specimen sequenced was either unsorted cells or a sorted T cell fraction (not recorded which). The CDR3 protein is CAIQGDEEQFF.